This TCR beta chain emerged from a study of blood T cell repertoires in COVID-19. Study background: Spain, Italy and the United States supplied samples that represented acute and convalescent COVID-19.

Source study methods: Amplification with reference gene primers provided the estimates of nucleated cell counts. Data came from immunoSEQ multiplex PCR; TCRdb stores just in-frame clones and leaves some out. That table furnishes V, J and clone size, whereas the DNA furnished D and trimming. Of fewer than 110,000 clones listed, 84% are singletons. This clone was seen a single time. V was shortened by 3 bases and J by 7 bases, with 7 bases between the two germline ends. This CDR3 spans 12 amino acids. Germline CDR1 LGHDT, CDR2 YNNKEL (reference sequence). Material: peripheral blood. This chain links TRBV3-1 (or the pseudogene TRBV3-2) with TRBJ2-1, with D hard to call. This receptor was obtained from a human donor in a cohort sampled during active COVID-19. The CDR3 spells CASSQTLNEQFF. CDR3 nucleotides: TGTGCCAGCAGCCAGACACTTAATGAGCAGTTCTTC.